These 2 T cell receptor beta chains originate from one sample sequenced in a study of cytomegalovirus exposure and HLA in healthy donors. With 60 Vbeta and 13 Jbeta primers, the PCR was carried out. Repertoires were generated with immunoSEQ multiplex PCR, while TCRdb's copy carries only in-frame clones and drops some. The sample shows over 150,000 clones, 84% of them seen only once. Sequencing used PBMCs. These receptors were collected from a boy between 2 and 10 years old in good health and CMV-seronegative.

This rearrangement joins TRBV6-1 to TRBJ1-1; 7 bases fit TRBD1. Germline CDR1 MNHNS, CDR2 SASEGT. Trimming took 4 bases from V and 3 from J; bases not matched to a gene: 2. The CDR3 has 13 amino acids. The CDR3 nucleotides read TGTGCCAGCAGTGTAGACAGGGACACTGAAGCTTTCTTT. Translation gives CASSVDRDTEAFF.

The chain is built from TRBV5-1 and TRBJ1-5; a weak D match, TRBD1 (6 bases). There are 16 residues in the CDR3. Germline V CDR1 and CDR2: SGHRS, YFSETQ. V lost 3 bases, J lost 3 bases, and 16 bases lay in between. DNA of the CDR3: TGCGCCAGCAGCTACGGGGACCTGGGGGCCAATCAGCCCCAGCATTTT. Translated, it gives CASSYGDLGANQPQHF.